Shown below are 13 T cell receptor beta chains from a single sample sequenced in a study of T-cell memory formation after mild COVID-19. Each CDR3 protein is one row after TCRdb ran MiXCR on the 5' RACE reads. The table records 190,000 or so distinct CDR3 sequences, roughly a tenth of them present only once. The sample taken for sequencing was PBMCs or a T cell subset sorted from them (not recorded which). The receptor set was obtained from a man aged 18-30 years who had mild COVID-19 (a few samples of this study predate the infection). Cell type and time point are not known.

V is TRBV9 and J is TRBJ2-1; D might be TRBD2 (6 bases). This CDR3 contains 16 residues. The ends were cut back, 4 bases at V and 1 base at J, with 15 bases in the middle. Germline assignment: CDR1 SGDLS and CDR2 YYNGEE. The CDR3 DNA reads TGTGCCAGCAGCCCGCCCGGGGGTTTGTCCTACAATGAGCAGTTCTTC. This codes for CASSPPGGLSYNEQFF.

There are a few counts of this clonotype. The chain uses TRBV6-5 and TRBJ1-4, with a weak D call TRBD1 (5 bases). Per germline, CDR1 MNHEY and CDR2 SVGAGI. The CDR3 runs to 14 residues. Trimming cost V 2 bases and J 8 bases, with 12 bases left between them. CDR3 region: CASSYRQGGEKLFF. DNA for the CDR3: TGTGCCAGCAGTTACCGGCAGGGAGGGGAAAAACTGTTTTTT.

This clonotype was recorded a few times. The chain combines TRBV7-2 with TRBJ1-2, with D possibly TRBD1 on 5 matching bases. The V gene lost 5 bases and the J gene lost 2 bases, with 18 bases spanning the gap. The CDR3 covers 16 residues. Germline lookup yields CDR1 SGHTA and CDR2 FQGNSA. The CDR3 DNA follows: TGTGCCAGCAGCCTCACTTCGGGGCAGGACAACTATGGCTACACCTTC. Translation gives CASSLTSGQDNYGYTF. Full variable domain (outside the CDR3, taken from reference TRBV7-2 and TRBJ1-2): GAGVSQSPSNKVTEKGKDVELRCDPISGHTALYWYRQSLGQGLEFLIYFQGNSAPDKSGLPSDRFSAERTGGSVSTLTIQRTQQEDSAVYLCASSLTSGQDNYGYTFGSGTRLTVV.

This sequence joins TRBV7-2 and TRBJ2-3; 7 positions agree with TRBD2. With V trimmed by 2 bases and J by 4 bases, 15 bases remained unmatched. This CDR3 region has 18 residues. From germline, CDR1 is SGHTA and CDR2 FQGNSA. CDR3 DNA: TGTGCCAGCAGCTTAAGGCCCAGGGTGGCGGGGGTGGCAGATACGCAGTATTTT. Translation gives CASSLRPRVAGVADTQYF.

The J gene is TRBJ2-3, the V gene TRBV4-1; 9 bases agree with TRBD2. J gave up 1 base and V 5 bases, and 4 bases lay outside the gene matches. CDR1 and CDR2 (germline): MGHRA, YSYEKL. CDR3 size: 15 residues. The CDR3 DNA sequence: TGCGCCAGCAGCGGGAGCGGGGGGCGCACAGATACGCAGTATTTT. It translates to CASSGSGGRTDTQYF.

The V call is TRBV20-1, the J call TRBJ1-2; TRBD1 might be the D (5 bases). The length of the CDR3 is 14 residues. The V and J ends lost 6 bases and 5 bases respectively, with 19 bases between them. Germline CDR1 is DFQATT and CDR2 is SNEGSKA (reference sequence). CDR3 sequence (DNA): TGCAGTGCCACCGGGGGGGGAAGCCCATATGGCTACACCTTC. This encodes CSATGGGSPYGYTF.

This sequence joins TRBV7-2 and TRBJ2-3; 11 bases are shared with TRBD2. V lost 0 bases and J lost 6; bases outside the gene matches: 2. The CDR3 contains 15 residues. Looked up from germline, CDR1 is SGHTA and CDR2 is FQGNSA. The CDR3 DNA follows: TGTGCCAGCAGCTTAGCTAGCGGGGGGGTTGATACGCAGTATTTT. Residues: CASSLASGGVDTQYF.

This clonotype showed up just a few times. The CDR3 DNA is TGTGCCACCTCGCCGGACCCCAGCACAGATACGCAGTATTTT. Translation gives CATSPDPSTDTQYF. The chain couples TRBV2 to TRBJ2-3; no firm D call. V was shortened by 10 bases and J by 0 bases, with 14 bases between the two germline ends. CDR1 and CDR2 (germline): SNHLY, FYNNEI. This CDR3 region has 14 residues.

There are many counts of this clonotype. V usage is TRBV6-2 or TRBV6-3 and J usage is TRBJ1-5; tentatively, D is TRBD1 (6 bases). Germline CDR1 MNHEY, CDR2 SVGEGT. The CDR3 has 16 amino acids. V gave up 6 bases and J gave up 0 bases, with 15 bases separating them. CDR3 sequence reads: CASRKRTDLSNQPQHF. The DNA of the CDR3 is TGTGCCAGCAGAAAACGGACAGACCTTAGCAATCAGCCCCAGCATTTT.

This clonotype was detected many times. The chain has TRBV5-6 and TRBJ2-3; D call uncertain. CDR3 length: 11 amino acids. CDR1 is SGHDT and CDR2 is YYEEEE in the germline V gene. Trimming stripped 6 bases from V and 5 bases from J, with 7 bases between. Written as DNA, the CDR3 is TGTGCCAGCACCGTGGGAGATACGCAGTATTTT. It translates to CASTVGDTQYF.

This sequence joins TRBV2 and TRBJ1-1; a possible D gene is TRBD1 (5 bases). Germline V gene data show CDR1 as SNHLY and CDR2 as FYNNEI. This CDR3 contains 14 residues. Between the trimmed V and J ends, which lost 3 bases and 3 bases, there was a span of 11 bases. Written as DNA, the CDR3 is TGTGCCAGCAGTGAGGAGGGGCTTGACACTGAAGCTTTCTTT. Translation: CASSEEGLDTEAFF.

This clonotype was found many times. The chain employs TRBV5-1 and TRBJ1-4, with D hard to call. The CDR3 extends over 14 amino acids. Germline-derived CDR1 and CDR2 are SGHRS and YFSETQ. V lost 4 bases and J lost 4, with 11 bases in between. The CDR3 bases are TGCGCCAGCAGCCAGGACGGTAATAATGAAAAACTGTTTTTT. The encoded protein is CASSQDGNNEKLFF.

This clonotype appeared many times. The chain carries TRBV7-9 and TRBJ2-7; D is undetermined. This CDR3 has 15 amino acids. In germline, CDR1 is SEHNR, CDR2 FQNEAQ (reference sequence). V was pared by 5 bases and J by 1 base, with 15 bases between. CDR3 bases: TGTGCCAGCAGCACCCCCGGGCCGAGATCCTACGAGCAGTACTTC. Its protein product is CASSTPGPRSYEQYF.